Below are 7 T cell receptor beta chains sequenced from a single sample in a study of shared clonotypes between healthy human individuals. This table comes from immunoSEQ multiplex PCR, and its TCRdb copy is limited to in-frame clones, with some not included. The repertoire holds around 2.5 million clones, with 90% to 95% as singletons. The sample consisted of naive CD4+ T cells from PBMCs. Subset indicated: CD45RA+ positively selected. These receptors all stem from a man aged 18 to 30 in good health. Some clones in this sample may be carry-over from other donors' samples.

The V gene is TRBV9, the J gene TRBJ2-1, with D tentatively TRBD2 (6 bases). Germline V gene lookup returns CDR1 SGDLS and CDR2 YYNGEE. V dropped 3 bases and J dropped 3 bases, with 13 bases sitting between them. The CDR3 totals 15 residues. The CDR3 DNA is TGTGCCAGCAGCGCTTTAGGGCGGGACTACAATGAGCAGTTCTTC. This translates into CASSALGRDYNEQFF.

The chain carries TRBV19 and TRBJ2-7, with D tentatively TRBD1 or TRBD2 (5 bases each). Trimming pared 4 bases from V and 3 bases from J, leaving 16 bases between. The CDR3 sequence is 15 residues long. The germline gives CDR1 LNHDA, CDR2 SQIVND (reference sequence). The CDR3 region is CASSRDLQIVYEQYF. CDR3 sequence (DNA): TGTGCCAGTAGTAGGGACCTCCAGATCGTCTACGAGCAGTACTTC.

The gene calls are TRBV5-6 and TRBJ2-1; 7 nucleotides agree with TRBD1. The germline V gene encodes CDR1 SGHDT and CDR2 YYEEEE. J gave up 6 bases and V 6 bases, and 12 bases lay outside the gene matches. This CDR3 is 15 amino acids long. The CDR3 region has the DNA TGTGCCAGCATCCTAGGTCCCAGGGGGACCAATGAGCAGTTCTTC. Its translation is CASILGPRGTNEQFF.

In regard to this clone: The same CDR3 can be traced to other DNA sequences in this sample. This chain joins TRBV6-5 and TRBJ2-2; D is undetermined. The V end lost 2 bases, the J end lost 0 bases, and 4 bases lay between the germline ends. This CDR3 contains 14 residues. Per germline, CDR1 MNHEY and CDR2 SVGAGI. CDR3 sequence (DNA): TGTGCCAGCAGTTACGGGGCGAACACCGGGGAGCTGTTTTTT. Translation: CASSYGANTGELFF.

V and J are TRBV9 and TRBJ1-5; D might be TRBD1 (5 bases). The CDR3 covers 16 residues. The V end lost 0 bases, the J end lost 9 bases, and 19 bases lay between the germline ends. In germline, CDR1 is SGDLS, CDR2 YYNGEE. CDR3 region: CASSVADSPGYGPQHF. CDR3 bases: TGTGCCAGCAGCGTAGCCGACTCCCCAGGGTACGGGCCCCAGCATTTT. Drawing the rest from reference TRBV9 and TRBJ1-5, the complete variable domain is DSGVTQTPKHLITATGQRVTLRCSPRSGDLSVYWYQQSLDQGLQFLIQYYNGEERAKGNILERFSAQQFPDLHSELNLSSLELGDSALYFCASSVADSPGYGPQHFGDGTRLSIL.

V usage is TRBV5-1 and J usage is TRBJ2-3; 10 nucleotides align to TRBD2. The CDR3 spans 17 residues. Trimming removed 5 bases from V and 3 bases from J; junction bases left unmatched: 12. From germline, CDR1 is SGHRS and CDR2 YFSETQ. CDR3 loop: CASRALMSGRATDTQYF. CDR3 nucleotide sequence: TGCGCCAGCAGAGCTCTCATGAGCGGGAGGGCAACAGATACGCAGTATTTT.

The rearrangement joins TRBV7-3 to TRBJ1-1; possibly TRBD1 for D (6 bases). The CDR3 is 15 residues long. CDR1 SGHTA and CDR2 FQGTGA come from the germline V gene. Trimming cost V 1 base and J 1 base, with 10 bases left between them. CDR3 sequence reads: CASSLNVQGNTEAFF. CDR3 DNA: TGTGCCAGCAGCTTAAATGTACAGGGGAACACTGAAGCTTTCTTT.